The clone carrying this T cell receptor beta chain came up a few times. Trimming took 3 bases from V and 11 from J, leaving 12 bases between them. The germline V gene has CDR1 KGHDR and CDR2 SFDVKD. The CDR3 covers 12 residues. This sample was taken from a study of early T cells in non-severe SARS-CoV-2 infection. Unique molecular identifiers were added to individual cDNA molecules. TCRdb analysed the 5' RACE reads with MiXCR anew, one entry per CDR3 protein. The sample records about 23,000 distinct CDR3 sequences, about 5% being singletons. This rearrangement joins TRBV24-1 to TRBJ1-1; no clear D. What was sequenced was whole blood. The receptor's source is an adult who was a healthcare worker with PCR-confirmed SARS-CoV-2 infection or an uninfected control (not recorded which). The CDR3 sequence: CATSDNWGGAFF. As DNA, the CDR3 is TGTGCCACCAGTGATAATTGGGGTGGGGCTTTCTTT.